The 32 T cell receptor beta chains below come from one sample, sequenced in a study of cytomegalovirus exposure and HLA in healthy donors. The primer mix had 60 Vbeta and 13 Jbeta primers. Some clones are missing from TCRdb's copy, which holds only in-frame ones; the method was immunoSEQ multiplex PCR. The table lists approximately 220,000 clones, about three quarters of them singletons. Sequenced material: PBMCs. The receptor source for this set is a male donor in good health and CMV-seronegative.

The rearrangement joins TRBV30 to TRBJ1-4, with 7 bases that match TRBD1. Germline trimming cut 2 bases from V and 7 bases from J; bases unmatched to any gene: 10. The CDR3 sequence is 15 residues long. Germline CDR1 GTSNPN, CDR2 SVGIG (reference sequence). The CDR3 spells CAWSTRTGAGEKLFF. The CDR3 DNA reads as TGTGCCTGGAGTACCCGTACAGGGGCGGGTGAAAAACTGTTTTTT. The full variable domain, its missing parts supplied by reference TRBV30 and TRBJ1-4, is SQTIHQWPATLVQPVGSPLSLECTVEGTSNPNLYWYRQAAGRGLQLLFYSVGIGQISSEVPQNLSASRPQDRQFILSSKKLLLSDSGFYLCAWSTRTGAGEKLFFGSGTQLSVL.

The chain links TRBV6-5 to TRBJ1-3; unclear D gene. The CDR3 has 14 amino acids. CDR1 is MNHEY, CDR2 SVGAGI, per germline. V was cut by 6 bases and J by 1 base, with 10 bases left in between. CDR3 residues: CASRSPGSGNTIYF. As DNA, the CDR3 is TGTGCCAGCAGGTCCCCGGGATCTGGAAACACCATATATTTT.

The rearrangement links TRBV7-9 to TRBJ1-4, with 11 bases that match TRBD1. Unmatched junction bases numbered 10, after V lost 5 bases and J lost 2 bases. From germline, CDR1 is SEHNR and CDR2 FQNEAQ (reference sequence). The CDR3 has 18 amino acids. This chain's CDR3 is CASSDGTGGEGTNEKLFF. The CDR3 DNA is TGTGCCAGCAGCGATGGGACAGGGGGAGAGGGCACTAATGAAAAACTGTTTTTT.

V is TRBV6-6 and J is TRBJ2-7; perhaps TRBD1 as D (5 bases). Germline V gene data show CDR1 as MNHNY and CDR2 as SVGAGI (reference sequence). CDR3 size: 13 residues. V dropped 5 bases and J dropped 5 bases, with 13 bases sitting between them. CDR3 in amino acids: CASSPTGSHEQYF. Here the CDR3 DNA reads TGTGCCAGCAGTCCCACAGGAAGCCACGAGCAGTACTTC.

Only a few counts were recorded for this clone. The chain couples TRBV19 to TRBJ1-3; TRBD1 might be the D (5 bases). Trimming took off 7 bases at V and 0 bases at J, with 10 bases between the two ends. Germline V CDR1 and CDR2: LNHDA, SQIVND (reference sequence). The CDR3 is 14 amino acids. This CDR3 reads CASNHRSSGNTIYF. DNA of the CDR3: TGTGCCAGTAACCACAGGAGCTCTGGAAACACCATATATTTT.

The rearrangement links TRBV7-6 to TRBJ2-1; 10 nucleotides agree with TRBD2. This CDR3 has 18 residues. Germline CDR1 and CDR2: SGHVS and FNYEAQ. The V segment lost 5 bases and the J segment 1 base; nucleotides outside the gene matches: 11. CDR3 bases: TGTGCCAGCAGCACCCTAGGACTAGCGGACGGATCCTACAATGAGCAGTTCTTC. This codes for CASSTLGLADGSYNEQFF.

CDR3 loop: CASSLAGTSGTYEQYF. CDR3 DNA sequence: TGTGCCAGCAGCTTAGCGGGGACTAGCGGGACCTACGAGCAGTACTTC. The chain couples TRBV7-2 to TRBJ2-7, with TRBD2 matching over 13 bases. The CDR3 length is 16 residues. In germline, CDR1 is SGHTA, CDR2 FQGNSA. V gave up 0 bases and J gave up 2 bases; unmatched junction bases: 1.

V usage is TRBV28 and J usage is TRBJ2-7, with a tentative D call TRBD1 (6 bases). Germline V gene sequence: CDR1 MDHEN, CDR2 SYDVKM. V was shortened by 7 bases and J by 5 bases, with 15 bases between the two germline ends. The CDR3 covers 13 residues. The CDR3 reads CASNGDTLDEQYF. CDR3 coding DNA: TGTGCCAGCAACGGGGACACCTTGGACGAGCAGTACTTC.

The chain couples TRBV6-1 to TRBJ1-3, with TRBD1 matching over 9 bases. This CDR3 is built from 15 residues. Germline CDR1 MNHNS, CDR2 SASEGT. J lost 2 bases, V lost 6 bases, and 5 bases had no gene match. The CDR3: CASRGTGTAGNTIYF. In DNA form, the CDR3 reads TGTGCCAGCAGAGGGACAGGGACGGCTGGAAACACCATATATTTT.

The rearrangement uses TRBV5-1 and TRBJ2-7, with 10 positions matching TRBD1. The CDR3 loop spans 14 amino acids. The germline V gene has CDR1 SGHRS and CDR2 YFSETQ. The V gene end was trimmed by 0 bases and the J gene end by 5 bases; junction bases not matched to a gene: 2. The CDR3 DNA reads as TGCGCCAGCAGCTTGGGACAGGGGGCCCACGAGCAGTACTTC. Its translation is CASSLGQGAHEQYF.

A note on this clone: The same CDR3 can be traced to other DNA sequences in this sample. The chain is built from TRBV9 and TRBJ2-3; TRBD2 matches at 7 bases. V lost 2 bases, J lost 3 bases, and 6 bases stayed unmatched. Germline assignment: CDR1 SGDLS and CDR2 YYNGEE. The CDR3 contains 15 residues. CDR3 region: CASSVGGRATDTQYF. In DNA, the CDR3 is TGTGCCAGCAGCGTGGGAGGGCGGGCAACAGATACGCAGTATTTT.

V gene TRBV5-5 combines with J gene TRBJ1-1; maybe TRBD1 (5 bases). This CDR3 contains 15 residues. The V and J ends lost 0 bases and 1 base respectively, with 10 bases between them. The V gene's germline CDR1 is SGHKS and CDR2 YYEKEE (reference sequence). The CDR3 region is CASSLAGTGNTEAFF. For the CDR3, the DNA is TGTGCCAGCAGCTTGGCCGGGACTGGGAACACTGAAGCTTTCTTT.

V gene TRBV4-1 combines with J gene TRBJ2-1, with TRBD2 matching 10 bases. J lost 2 bases, V lost 2 bases, and 9 bases had no gene match. The CDR3 consists of 18 residues. Germline V CDR1 and CDR2: MGHRA, YSYEKL. The CDR3 sequence: CASSQLLSGRAPYNEQFF. CDR3 nucleotide sequence: TGCGCCAGCAGCCAACTCTTGAGCGGGAGGGCCCCCTACAATGAGCAGTTCTTC.

This sequence joins TRBV19 and TRBJ1-2, with 7 bases identical to TRBD1. The CDR3 extends over 11 amino acids. V lost 9 bases to trimming and J lost 7 bases; unmatched junction nucleotides: 5. Germline CDR1 LNHDA, CDR2 SQIVND (reference sequence). The CDR3 spells CASGTALGYTF. DNA of the CDR3: TGTGCCAGCGGGACAGCCCTTGGCTACACCTTC.

This clone was detected only a few times. This chain connects TRBV7-9 to TRBJ1-1; D ambiguous. CDR3 length: 12 amino acids. From germline, CDR1 is SEHNR and CDR2 FQNEAQ (reference sequence). Trimming removed 5 bases at V and 5 bases at J, with 9 bases between. In DNA, the CDR3 is TGTGCCAGCAGCCCCCAAATGACTGAAGCTTTCTTT. Translating it yields CASSPQMTEAFF.

This chain joins TRBV4-3 and TRBJ2-1; 7 bases agree with TRBD2. The trim removed 0 bases at V and 7 bases at J, leaving 9 bases unmatched. The CDR3 length is 16 residues. Germline lookup yields CDR1 LGHNA and CDR2 YSLEER. The CDR3 DNA follows: TGCGCCAGCAGCCAAGATCGGCGGGAGTTAGGAAATGAGCAGTTCTTC. It is translated as CASSQDRRELGNEQFF.

This chain links TRBV28 with TRBJ2-7, with TRBD1 identical over 8 bases. CDR1 and CDR2 (germline): MDHEN, SYDVKM. The CDR3 covers 13 residues. V was pared by 3 bases and J by 2 bases, with 0 bases of the junction left unmatched. The CDR3: CASSLTGAYEQYF. CDR3 DNA sequence: TGTGCCAGCAGTTTGACAGGGGCCTACGAGCAGTACTTC.

The count of this clone is one. The rearrangement uses TRBV5-1 and TRBJ2-5, with D unresolved. With 4 bases removed from V and 5 bases from J, the gap between germline ends came to 12 bases. Germline lookup yields CDR1 SGHRS and CDR2 YFSETQ. The CDR3 runs to 13 residues. The CDR3 protein is CASSIDIRETQYF. In DNA form, the CDR3 reads TGCGCCAGCAGCATCGACATTCGGGAGACCCAGTACTTC.

This clone was recorded a few times. The chain is built from TRBV5-6 and TRBJ2-3, with D hard to call. CDR1 SGHDT and CDR2 YYEEEE come from the germline V gene. With 4 bases removed from V and 1 base from J, the gap between germline ends came to 13 bases. CDR3 length equals 15 residues. CDR3 bases: TGTGCCAGCAGCCAGTACGGAGTCGGCACAGATACGCAGTATTTT. Protein product: CASSQYGVGTDTQYF.

This clone was counted once. J is TRBJ1-1 and V is TRBV6-1; D is unclear. Germline CDR1 reads MNHNS; CDR2 reads SASEGT. Trimming cost V 7 bases and J 4 bases, with 19 bases left between them. This CDR3 region has 15 residues. CDR3 in DNA: TGTGCCAGCACCGTGACGGCCGGCGGGAGCACTGAAGCTTTCTTT. It is translated as CASTVTAGGSTEAFF.

In nucleotides, the CDR3 is TGTGCCAGCAGTTTCTCATACATACCGAATGGCTACACCTTC. This sequence encodes CASSFSYIPNGYTF. The chain has TRBV28 and TRBJ1-2; D unclear. CDR3 size: 14 residues. Germline V lookup: CDR1 MDHEN, CDR2 SYDVKM. Trimming cost V 3 bases and J 6 bases, with 14 bases left between them.

The rearrangement links TRBV7-6 to TRBJ2-2; possibly TRBD2 for D (5 bases). Germline CDR1 and CDR2: SGHVS and FNYEAQ. V was trimmed by 5 bases and J by 4 bases, leaving 14 bases between them. CDR3 length: 15 amino acids. The CDR3 sequence: CASSPRERLTGELFF. CDR3 coding DNA: TGTGCCAGCAGCCCGAGGGAGCGTCTCACCGGGGAGCTGTTTTTT.

The CDR3 reads CASLKNRDNYGYTF. CDR3 in DNA: TGTGCCAGTTTAAAAAACAGGGATAACTATGGCTACACCTTC. V is TRBV19 and J is TRBJ1-2; maybe TRBD1 (6 bases). From germline, CDR1 is LNHDA and CDR2 SQIVND (reference sequence). The V end lost 8 bases, the J end lost 1 base, and 14 bases lay between the germline ends. This CDR3 spans 14 amino acids.

This sequence joins TRBV6-5 and TRBJ2-5; D is perhaps TRBD2 (7 bases). This CDR3 has 13 residues. Germline-derived CDR1 and CDR2 are MNHEY and SVGAGI. V shed 7 bases and J shed 7 bases, with 16 bases lying between them. The CDR3 spells CASIGGGEVTQYF. CDR3 sequence (DNA): TGTGCCAGCATAGGGGGGGGCGAAGTGACCCAGTACTTC.

CDR3 sequence reads: CASSLSQHNQPQHF. The CDR3 coding sequence is TGTGCCAGCAGTTTATCACAGCACAATCAGCCCCAGCATTTT. The chain carries TRBV28 and TRBJ1-5; D call uncertain. Trimming took off 1 base at V and 3 bases at J, with 7 bases between the two ends. Germline CDR1 and CDR2: MDHEN and SYDVKM. This CDR3 contains 14 residues. The whole variable domain, filled in from reference TRBV28 and TRBJ1-5, reads DVKVTQSSRYLVKRTGEKVFLECVQDMDHENMFWYRQDPGLGLRLIYFSYDVKMKEKGDIPEGYSVSREKKERFSLILESASTNQTSMYLCASSLSQHNQPQHFGDGTRLSIL.

This chain links TRBV5-1 with TRBJ2-3; 7 bases map to TRBD2. Unmatched junction bases numbered 5, after V lost 3 bases and J lost 1 base. The CDR3 runs to 15 residues. CDR1 and CDR2 from the germline V gene are SGHRS and YFSETQ. The chain's CDR3 is CASSSHLAGTDTQYF. The CDR3 coding sequence is TGCGCCAGCAGCTCTCACCTAGCGGGCACAGATACGCAGTATTTT.

This chain uses TRBV19 with TRBJ2-2, with D possibly TRBD1 on 5 matching bases. Deletions cut 6 bases from V and 5 bases from J, with 13 bases between. Germline V gives CDR1 LNHDA, CDR2 SQIVND (reference sequence). The CDR3 contains 14 residues. The CDR3 nucleotides read TGTGCCAGTAGAAACTACAGGTCTACCGGGGAGCTGTTTTTT. Its protein product is CASRNYRSTGELFF.

The V and J genes are TRBV6-5 and TRBJ1-2; D might be TRBD1 (6 bases). Trimming removed 7 bases from V and 7 bases from J, with 13 bases in between. This CDR3 has 12 amino acids. Germline V gene lookup returns CDR1 MNHEY and CDR2 SVGAGI. The CDR3 is CASKAGARGYTF. For the CDR3, the DNA is TGTGCCAGCAAAGCAGGGGCCCGTGGCTACACCTTC.

This rearrangement joins TRBV2 to TRBJ2-7; 7 bases are a match to TRBD1. V dropped 6 bases and J dropped 2; count of bases not matched to a gene: 7. Germline values: CDR1 SNHLY, CDR2 FYNNEI. This CDR3 is built from 14 residues. CDR3 sequence reads: CASREDRPTYEQYF. DNA for the CDR3: TGTGCCAGCAGGGAGGACAGGCCTACCTACGAGCAGTACTTC.

The CDR3 reads CASSLKGGGNQPQHF. The DNA for the CDR3 is TGTGCCAGCAGCTTAAAAGGGGGCGGAAATCAGCCCCAGCATTTT. V gene TRBV7-3 combines with J gene TRBJ1-5; 7 bases are shared with TRBD1. The CDR3 has 15 residues. The germline CDR1 and CDR2 sequences are SGHTA and FQGTGA. V shed 1 base, J shed 4 bases, and the junction held 4 bases outside the gene matches.

As regards this clone: Its ends do not fully match the called genes, so a read error is possible. This chain links TRBV6-5 with TRBJ2-7; 11 nucleotides line up with TRBD1. This CDR3 is built from 15 residues. Germline lookup yields CDR1 MNHEY and CDR2 SVGAGI. Written as DNA, the CDR3 is TGTGCCAGCATTCCGGACAGGGGGCCTCTCTACGCGCAGTACTTC. Residues: CASIPDRGPLYAQYF.

The chain is built from TRBV5-1 and TRBJ1-1; 10 nucleotides agree with TRBD1. The CDR3 runs 14 residues. Trimming cost V 3 bases and J 3 bases; bases outside gene matches: 2. CDR1 and CDR2 from the germline V gene are SGHRS and YFSETQ. CDR3 residues: CASSYGTGDTEAFF. The CDR3, as DNA: TGCGCCAGCAGCTACGGGACAGGGGACACTGAAGCTTTCTTT.